The 28 T cell receptor beta chains below were found in one sample sequenced in a study of shared clonotypes between healthy human individuals (dated by TCRdb to 2020 to 2021). CD8 naive samples consisted of CD45RO-negative cells that were positively selected for CCR7, yielding a CD45RA+CCR7+ population without TemRA cells. Receptors were amplified or captured by the immunoSEQ multiplex PCR assay. TCRdb carries this immuneACCESS record with in-frame sequences only. Its versions omit some clonotypes, under half of them owing to an unresolved V gene in the studies checked, with the rest unexplained. This sample gives some 2,100,000 clones in total; under 95% of them show up just once. Jointly, the top ten make up 1.5% to 2% of the sample. The sequencing input was naive CD8+ T cells from PBMCs. The sample's cell subset or site label, decoded: CD45RA+CCR7+. Source of these receptors: a man aged 18-30 years in good health. Some clones in this sample may be carry-over from other donors' samples.

Points on this clone: Other DNA sequences in this sample translate to the same CDR3. The chain links TRBV27 to TRBJ1-3; D gene unclear. Germline-derived CDR1 and CDR2 are MNHEY and SMNVEV (reference sequence). CDR3 length: 14 amino acids. V lost 4 bases to trimming and J lost 1 base, with 8 bases between them. The CDR3 DNA is TGTGCCAGCAGTTCCCGGGGTTCTGGAAACACCATATATTTT. Residues: CASSSRGSGNTIYF.

The V and J genes are TRBV15 and TRBJ2-5; D is possibly TRBD2 (6 bases). Germline assignment: CDR1 LNHNV and CDR2 YYDKDF (reference sequence). The germline V and J ends were trimmed by 0 bases and 3 bases, with 14 bases remaining between them. This CDR3 has 16 amino acids. The chain's CDR3 is CATSREGGGLEETQYF. In DNA form, the CDR3 reads TGTGCCACCAGCAGAGAAGGTGGGGGACTGGAAGAGACCCAGTACTTC. Drawing the rest from reference TRBV15 and TRBJ2-5, the complete variable domain is DAMVIQNPRYQVTQFGKPVTLSCSQTLNHNVMYWYQQKSSQAPKLLFHYYDKDFNNEADTPDNFQSRRPNTSFCFLDIRSPGLGDTAMYLCATSREGGGLEETQYFGPGTRLLVL.

Regarding this clone: This sample also contains other DNA sequences that code for the same CDR3. The chain has TRBV5-1 and TRBJ1-2, with D unresolved. Trimming removed 0 bases at V and 2 bases at J, with 5 bases between. CDR1 is SGHRS, CDR2 YFSETQ, per germline. This CDR3 is 13 amino acids long. CDR3 residues: CASSLDGNYGYTF. CDR3 nucleotide sequence: TGCGCCAGCAGCTTGGACGGCAACTATGGCTACACCTTC. Full variable domain (rest looked up from reference TRBV5-1 and TRBJ1-2): KAGVTQTPRYLIKTRGQQVTLSCSPISGHRSVSWYQQTPGQGLQFLFEYFSETQRNKGNFPGRFSGRQFSNSRSEMNVSTLELGDSALYLCASSLDGNYGYTFGSGTRLTVV.

The chain links TRBV4-1 to TRBJ1-1; D gene ambiguous. CDR1 is MGHRA and CDR2 is YSYEKL in the germline V gene. The CDR3 totals 16 residues. The V end lost 3 bases, the J end lost 6 bases, and 20 bases lay between the germline ends. DNA for the CDR3: TGCGCCAGCAGCCATGCTAAGACCCTTCCAATCGCTGAAGCTTTCTTT. The encoded protein is CASSHAKTLPIAEAFF.

This chain uses TRBV27 with TRBJ2-1; 13 bases align to TRBD2. V gave up 2 bases and J gave up 9 bases; unmatched junction bases: 4. Germline V gene data show CDR1 as MNHEY and CDR2 as SMNVEV (reference sequence). The CDR3 has 15 amino acids. CDR3 sequence (DNA): TGTGCCAGCAGTTTAGGACTAGCGGGAGCTTTTGAGCAGTTCTTC. This codes for CASSLGLAGAFEQFF.

This clone was seen only once. The V and J genes are TRBV28 and TRBJ2-7, with 7 bases fitting TRBD2. The CDR3 contains 16 residues. The J segment lost 3 bases and the V segment lost 2 bases, leaving 10 bases of the junction unmatched. The V gene's germline CDR1 is MDHEN and CDR2 SYDVKM. The CDR3 sequence: CASSLSGGTNIYEQYF. The DNA for the CDR3 is TGTGCCAGCAGTTTAAGTGGGGGGACTAATATCTACGAGCAGTACTTC.

The chain combines TRBV7-9 with TRBJ1-1; perhaps TRBD1 as D (5 bases). Germline loops: CDR1 SEHNR, CDR2 FQNEAQ (reference sequence). The CDR3 length is 13 residues. V gave up 2 bases and J gave up 6 bases, with 10 bases separating them. CDR3 DNA sequence: TGTGCCAGCAGCTTACCGGGGCCTTCTGAAGCTTTCTTT. Translating gives CASSLPGPSEAFF.

This chain links TRBV15 with TRBJ2-5; D call uncertain. Germline V lookup: CDR1 LNHNV, CDR2 YYDKDF (reference sequence). V was cut by 0 bases and J by 5 bases, with 10 bases left in between. The CDR3 has 14 amino acids. Here the CDR3 reads CATSRDPVVETQYF. The DNA of the CDR3 is TGTGCCACCAGCAGAGATCCCGTGGTTGAGACCCAGTACTTC.

A word on this clone: The junction departs from germline at one end; a sequencing error may be responsible. The same CDR3 arises from other DNA sequences in this sample as well. The gene calls are TRBV4-3 and TRBJ2-3; 8 bases match TRBD2. The CDR3 spans 17 residues. Germline V gene data show CDR1 as LGHNA and CDR2 as YSLEER. The CDR3 DNA is TGCGCCAGCAGCCAAGATCCCCACCGGGAGGGCCGGTATACACAGTATTTT. Its translation: CASSQDPHREGRYTQYF.

The V and J genes are TRBV4-2 and TRBJ2-3, with 7 bases that match TRBD2. CDR1 is LGHNA and CDR2 is YNFKEQ in the germline V gene. V lost 4 bases, J lost 4 bases, and 8 bases stayed unmatched. The CDR3 is 15 amino acids. This CDR3 reads CASSPRLALADTQYF. The CDR3 DNA reads as TGTGCCAGCAGCCCCCGACTAGCTTTAGCAGATACGCAGTATTTT.

The CDR3 DNA reads TGTGCCAGCAGGCGGGAGCCCTCCTCCTACGAGCAGTACTTC. It translates to CASRREPSSYEQYF. The V call is TRBV2, the J call TRBJ2-7; 7 nucleotides align to TRBD2. Germline CDR1 SNHLY, CDR2 FYNNEI. The CDR3 totals 14 residues. Trimming took 6 bases from V and 0 from J; bases not matched to a gene: 5.

V and J are TRBV19 and TRBJ2-7, with TRBD2 as a possible D gene (5 bases). The germline V gene has CDR1 LNHDA and CDR2 SQIVND (reference sequence). Trimming took off 7 bases at V and 0 bases at J, with 13 bases between the two ends. This CDR3 is 14 amino acids long. CDR3 residues: CASKEGTSSYEQYF. CDR3 DNA: TGTGCCAGTAAAGAGGGCACCTCCTCCTACGAGCAGTACTTC.

The J gene is TRBJ2-7, the V gene TRBV7-9; 7 bases match TRBD1. Germline-derived CDR1 and CDR2 are SEHNR and FQNEAQ (reference sequence). Trimming took 6 bases from V and 9 from J; bases not matched to a gene: 8. The CDR3 has 12 residues. In nucleotides, the CDR3 is TGTGCCAGCAGTTCACAGGGGTCTGGGCAGTACTTC. This gives the protein CASSSQGSGQYF.

Note on this clone: Other nucleotide sequences in the sample specify the same CDR3. V and J are TRBV10-1 and TRBJ2-1, with 10 bases that match TRBD2. V lost 4 bases to trimming and J lost 4 bases; unmatched junction nucleotides: 1. The CDR3 is made up of 14 amino acids. Germline CDR1 is WNHNN and CDR2 is SYGVQD (reference sequence). CDR3 DNA: TGCGCCAGCAGTGGACTAGCGGGTTACAATGAGCAGTTCTTC. Translating it yields CASSGLAGYNEQFF.

The V call is TRBV28, the J call TRBJ2-5; TRBD1 might be the D (6 bases). The J call may not be correct, given that the DNA end is closer to TRBJ2-7. The germline gives CDR1 MDHEN, CDR2 SYDVKM. CDR3 length: 13 residues. CDR3: CASSLVGAVEQYF. Written as DNA, the CDR3 is TGTGCCAGCAGTTTGGTGGGGGCGGTCGAGCAGTACTTC.

The V and J genes are TRBV7-8 and TRBJ2-5; D possibly corresponds to TRBD2 (6 bases). Germline lookup yields CDR1 SGHVS and CDR2 FQNEAQ. The V end was cut by 1 base, the J end by 5 bases, with 17 bases between. CDR3 size: 16 residues. CDR3 DNA: TGTGCCAGCAGCTTAGGGCGGGACTGGGCGAGGGAGACCCAGTACTTC. Translation gives CASSLGRDWARETQYF.

The CDR3 nucleotides read TGTGCCAGCAGCTTGTTAGGGGGATTTTCCGGCGAGCAGTACTTC. Residues: CASSLLGGFSGEQYF. The V call is TRBV7-8, the J call TRBJ2-7; tentative D call: TRBD1 (6 bases). Germline V gives CDR1 SGHVS, CDR2 FQNEAQ. This CDR3 has 15 residues. Trimming pared 3 bases from V and 6 bases from J, leaving 18 bases between.

The V call is TRBV11-3, the J call TRBJ2-1; 8 bases align to TRBD1. V lost 0 bases to trimming and J lost 6 bases; unmatched junction nucleotides: 7. Germline V gives CDR1 SGHNT, CDR2 YENEEA. The CDR3 spans 16 residues. The CDR3 sequence: CASSLDRTGTGNEQFF. The DNA of the CDR3 is TGTGCCAGCAGCTTAGATAGGACAGGGACGGGCAATGAGCAGTTCTTC.

The chain uses TRBV6-5 and TRBJ2-7, with D hard to call. CDR1 and CDR2 (germline): MNHEY, SVGAGI. The CDR3 totals 13 residues. Trimming removed 2 bases from V and 7 bases from J, with 12 bases in between. The CDR3 DNA sequence: TGTGCCAGCAGTTACATAGGAGACACGGAGCAGTACTTC. This sequence encodes CASSYIGDTEQYF.

The V and J genes are TRBV7-2 and TRBJ2-7; D call uncertain. The V end was cut by 6 bases, the J end by 6 bases, with 21 bases between. CDR1 and CDR2 from the germline V gene are SGHTA and FQGNSA. The CDR3 is 15 residues long. The CDR3 nucleotides read TGTGCCAGCAGTCCTTACAGCGAAAGCCTAGGCGAGCAGTACTTC. Translation gives CASSPYSESLGEQYF.

In its sample, this clone was seen once. DNA for the CDR3: TGTGCCAGCTCACCACCGAGGGGAACCCTTCCCTACAATGAGCAGTTCTTC. Its protein product is CASSPPRGTLPYNEQFF. The chain is built from TRBV18 and TRBJ2-1, with D possibly being TRBD1 or TRBD2 (5 bases each). Germline V gene sequence: CDR1 KGHSH, CDR2 LQKENI. Trimming took off 0 bases at V and 2 bases at J, with 14 bases between the two ends. CDR3 length: 17 residues.

V usage is TRBV12-5 and J usage is TRBJ2-7; 8 bases are shared with TRBD1. Germline trimming cut 6 bases from V and 3 bases from J; bases unmatched to any gene: 13. The germline CDR1 and CDR2 sequences are LGHNT and FRNRAP. CDR3 length: 16 amino acids. The CDR3 loop reads CASGEPPRDRSYEQYF. DNA of the CDR3: TGTGCTAGTGGGGAACCACCCCGGGACAGGAGCTACGAGCAGTACTTC.

This chain joins TRBV11-1 and TRBJ1-2; 9 nucleotides align to TRBD1. This CDR3 is built from 14 residues. The J segment lost 8 bases and the V segment lost 5 bases, leaving 9 bases of the junction unmatched. CDR1 SGHAT and CDR2 FQDESV come from the germline V gene (reference sequence). The CDR3 sequence: CASSTTGGARGYTF. DNA of the CDR3: TGTGCCAGCAGCACCACAGGGGGCGCCCGGGGCTACACCTTC. Drawing the rest from reference TRBV11-1 and TRBJ1-2, the complete variable domain is EAEVAQSPRYKITEKSQAVAFWCDPISGHATLYWYRQILGQGPELLVQFQDESVVDDSQLPKDRFSAERLKGVDSTLKIQPAELGDSAMYLCASSTTGGARGYTFGSGTRLTVV.

The genes are TRBV9 and TRBJ2-2; no firm D call. CDR3 length: 15 residues. The germline gives CDR1 SGDLS, CDR2 YYNGEE. V was clipped by 0 bases and J by 1 base, with 7 bases between them. For the CDR3, the DNA is TGTGCCAGCAGCGTAGCGGGCATGAACACCGGGGAGCTGTTTTTT. As protein: CASSVAGMNTGELFF. Filled out from reference TRBV9 and TRBJ2-2, the complete variable domain reads DSGVTQTPKHLITATGQRVTLRCSPRSGDLSVYWYQQSLDQGLQFLIQYYNGEERAKGNILERFSAQQFPDLHSELNLSSLELGDSALYFCASSVAGMNTGELFFGEGSRLTVL.

This rearrangement joins TRBV10-3 to TRBJ1-6; no reliable D call. Trimming took 0 bases from V and 7 from J, leaving 10 bases between them. CDR1 is ENHRY and CDR2 is SYGVKD in the germline V gene. The CDR3 extends over 15 amino acids. CDR3 amino acids: CAISESIGMNSPLHF. The CDR3 region has the DNA TGTGCCATCAGTGAGTCGATAGGGATGAATTCACCCCTCCACTTT.

This clone appeared once. The chain uses TRBV9 and TRBJ2-7, with D possibly being TRBD2 (5 bases). The V gene's germline CDR1 is SGDLS and CDR2 YYNGEE. This CDR3 spans 14 amino acids. V lost 0 bases, J lost 2 bases, and 9 bases lay in between. The CDR3 reads CASSVEDSAYEQYF. DNA of the CDR3: TGTGCCAGCAGCGTAGAGGACTCCGCCTACGAGCAGTACTTC. Full variable domain (outside the CDR3, taken from reference TRBV9 and TRBJ2-7): DSGVTQTPKHLITATGQRVTLRCSPRSGDLSVYWYQQSLDQGLQFLIQYYNGEERAKGNILERFSAQQFPDLHSELNLSSLELGDSALYFCASSVEDSAYEQYFGPGTRLTVT.

This sequence joins TRBV9 and TRBJ2-1; D is perhaps TRBD2 (5 bases). This CDR3 has 17 amino acids. The germline CDR1 and CDR2 sequences are SGDLS and YYNGEE. Trimming pared 3 bases from V and 0 bases from J, leaving 16 bases between. The CDR3 nucleotides are TGTGCCAGCAGCGGGGAGTTGGCGGCCAGCTCCTACAATGAGCAGTTCTTC. Translating gives CASSGELAASSYNEQFF.

The chain employs TRBV28 and TRBJ2-7, with 8 bases aligning to TRBD1. Per germline, CDR1 MDHEN and CDR2 SYDVKM. The CDR3 extends over 16 amino acids. The V gene end was trimmed by 6 bases and the J gene end by 2 bases; junction bases not matched to a gene: 12. The CDR3 DNA reads as TGTGCCAGCAGCCCCCATCGGGGACAGGTTACCTACGAGCAGTACTTC. Amino acid sequence: CASSPHRGQVTYEQYF.